This TCR beta chain was identified during a study of OX40 agonist ivuxolimab in advanced cancers. To note about this clone: Its cognate antigen is unknown.

Method: immunoSEQ multiplex PCR; TCRdb's copy keeps in-frame clones and lacks some. The sample lists some 61,000 clones; 85% to 90% were seen once. CDR1 and CDR2 from the germline V gene are MNHNS and SASEGT. With 11 bases clipped from V and 3 bases from J, the junction kept 0 bases outside the gene matches. The CDR3 totals 10 residues. Overall study results and limits: Relative to CD4+, CD8+ T cells held more expanded clones on average.

The sample was CD4+ or CD8+ T cells sorted from blood, taken in a trial of the OX40 agonist ivuxolimab. The sequence derives from an adult with an advanced solid tumor such as melanoma, head and neck, liver or kidney cancer. The V call is TRBV6-1, the J call TRBJ2-7, with 8 nucleotides matching TRBD2. CDR3 region: CAAGGYEQYF. In DNA, the CDR3 is TGTGCCGCGGGGGGCTACGAGCAGTACTTC.